A selection of T cell receptor beta chains follows, all from one sample in a study of Ad26.COV2.S vaccination and SARS-CoV-2 variants. Assay: immunoSEQ multiplex PCR; the TCRdb copy retains only in-frame clones and omits some. The table lists 380,000 or so clones, less than 90% of them singletons. The sequencing used peripheral blood, collected in a trial of Ad26.COV2.S vaccine versus placebo. These receptors were collected from a person aged 18-60 years who received the Ad26.COV2.S COVID-19 vaccine or a placebo. Both conserved end residues are part of each CDR3. D genes are given only for firm matches. Some rows mark clone size as missing; the rest say once, few, many or name a class of expanded clone.

clone size	V gene	D gene	J gene	CDR3 protein	CDR3 DNA
-	TRBV19	-	TRBJ1-5	CASSMVPGVGNQPQHF	TGTGCCAGTAGTATGGTTCCGGGGGTGGGCAATCAGCCCCAGCATTTT
-	TRBV27	-	TRBJ1-2	CASSSPAGGNYGYTF	TGTGCCAGCAGTTCTCCGGCAGGAGGAAACTATGGCTACACCTTC
-	TRBV27	-	TRBJ2-5	CASSLRTVSGQETQYF	TGTGCCAGCAGTTTGAGGACAGTCTCAGGACAAGAGACCCAGTACTTC
-	TRBV29-1	TRBD1	TRBJ2-3	CSAHRGLTDTQYF	TGCAGCGCCCACAGGGGGCTTACAGATACGCAGTATTTT
-	TRBV7-9	TRBD2	TRBJ2-7	CASSPGLAGWGSYEQYF	TGTGCCAGCAGCCCGGGACTAGCGGGGTGGGGGTCCTACGAGCAGTACTTC
-	TRBV5-6	-	TRBJ1-2	CASSLDGGYGYTF	TGTGCCAGCAGCTTGGACGGAGGCTATGGCTACACCTTC
-	TRBV24-1	TRBD1	TRBJ2-5	CATSDPTGQETQYF	TGTGCCACCAGTGATCCGACAGGGCAAGAGACCCAGTACTTC
once	TRBV29-1	TRBD1	TRBJ1-4	CSVGQVLNEKLFF	TGCAGCGTGGGACAGGTCCTTAATGAAAAACTGTTTTTT
-	TRBV29-1	-	TRBJ2-5	CSVEVGAGKTQYF	TGCAGCGTTGAGGTGGGGGCCGGGAAGACCCAGTACTTC
-	TRBV6-5	-	TRBJ2-7	CASSYSTETYEQYF	TGTGCCAGCAGTTACTCGACGGAGACCTACGAGCAGTACTTC
few	TRBV19	TRBD1	TRBJ1-1	CASSSQGGAQEAFF	TGTGCCAGTAGTAGCCAAGGGGGCGCCCAGGAAGCTTTCTTT
-	TRBV25-1	-	TRBJ2-7	CASSDQGGLGYEQYF	TGTGCCAGCAGTGATCAGGGGGGGCTGGGCTACGAGCAGTACTTC
-	TRBV7-2	TRBD1	TRBJ1-1	CASSSPGQGYEAFF	TGTGCCAGCAGCTCTCCGGGACAGGGGTATGAAGCTTTCTTT
-	TRBV12-3/TRBV12-4	-	TRBJ1-5	CASSPGSTSHHF	TGTGCCAGCAGTCCCGGGAGCACCTCGCATCATTTT
-	TRBV27	-	TRBJ1-5	CASSLSTGPEPQHF	TGTGCCAGCAGTTTATCAACAGGGCCTGAACCCCAGCATTTT
-	TRBV4-3	-	TRBJ2-7	CASSPALGGTYEQYF	TGCGCCAGCAGCCCAGCTTTGGGGGGAACCTACGAGCAGTACTTC
-	TRBV6-5	TRBD1	TRBJ2-1	CASSSTGTGGNVEQFF	TGTGCCAGCAGTTCCACCGGGACAGGGGGAAACGTAGAGCAGTTCTTC
-	TRBV19	TRBD1	TRBJ2-3	CASGQGILTDTQYF	TGTGCCAGTGGACAGGGGATCCTCACAGATACGCAGTATTTT
-	TRBV14	-	TRBJ2-1	CASSQVLGYNEQFF	TGTGCCAGCAGCCAAGTCCTCGGCTACAATGAGCAGTTCTTC
-	TRBV24-1	TRBD2	TRBJ2-5	CATSDPSGRGETQYF	TGTGCCACCAGTGATCCGAGCGGGAGGGGGGAGACCCAGTACTTC
few	TRBV10-3	TRBD2	TRBJ2-1	CAISESTSGTDYNEQFF	TGTGCCATCAGTGAGTCGACAAGCGGGACTGACTACAATGAGCAGTTCTTC
-	TRBV28	-	TRBJ2-3	CASSPLGGGQYF	TGTGCCAGCAGTCCCCTAGGGGGTGGGCAGTATTTT
-	TRBV18	TRBD2	TRBJ2-7	CASSPPLRGVPEQYF	TGTGCCAGCTCACCACCTTTGCGGGGGGTCCCCGAGCAGTACTTC
-	TRBV18	TRBD1	TRBJ2-4	CASSPPGQGAGKVAKNIQYF	TGTGCCAGCTCACCCCCGGGACAGGGGGCAGGGAAGGTAGCCAAAAACATTCAGTACTTC
-	TRBV7-9	TRBD1	TRBJ1-6	CASSIRTGINSPLHF	TGTGCCAGCAGCATCAGGACAGGGATTAATTCACCCCTCCACTTT
once	TRBV2	-	TRBJ1-5	CASSEQGYVGNQPQHF	TGTGCCAGCAGTGAACAGGGTTATGTTGGCAATCAGCCCCAGCATTTT
-	TRBV28	-	TRBJ2-7	CASSRPGLGPSYEQYF	TGTGCCAGCAGTCGACCGGGACTTGGGCCTTCCTACGAGCAGTACTTC
few	TRBV19	-	TRBJ1-1	CASIDGRMNTEAFF	TGTGCCAGTATCGATGGACGGATGAACACTGAAGCTTTCTTT
-	TRBV7-9	TRBD1	TRBJ2-7	CASSPRTGGYEQYF	TGTGCCAGCAGCCCACGGACAGGGGGCTACGAGCAGTACTTC
few	TRBV19	-	TRBJ2-7	CASSHPAATSYEQYF	TGTGCCAGTAGTCACCCAGCGGCAACTTCCTACGAGCAGTACTTC
-	TRBV6-2/TRBV6-3	-	TRBJ1-1	CASSYIGGRNTEAFF	TGTGCCAGCAGTTACATCGGGGGCAGGAACACTGAAGCTTTCTTT
-	TRBV29-1	-	TRBJ1-1	CSVGGVMNTEAFF	TGCAGCGTTGGCGGGGTTATGAACACTGAAGCTTTCTTT
-	TRBV2	TRBD1	TRBJ2-6	CASRQGSSGANVLTF	TGTGCCAGCCGACAGGGATCCTCTGGGGCCAACGTCCTGACTTTC